This passage covers 29 T cell receptor beta chains from one sample sequenced in a study of CD8 T cells in Susac syndrome. A quantity of roughly 0.5 to 1 ug RNA underwent reverse transcription using random hexamers. TCRdb redid the calling of the immunoSEQ multiplex PCR reads with MiXCR, one entry per CDR3 protein. Counted here are fewer than 150,000 distinct CDR3 sequences, over 90% occurring once; the ten biggest clones make up roughly 0.11%. Sequenced material: CD4+ T cells from PBMCs. These receptors all come from a human donor in good health.

This chain connects TRBV28 to TRBJ2-1, with 8 bases that match TRBD2. The CDR3 runs to 14 residues. V lost 6 bases and J lost 6; bases outside the gene matches: 7. CDR1 is MDHEN, CDR2 SYDVKM, per germline. CDR3 coding DNA: TGTGCCAGCAGCCTACCCAGCGGGAGCAATGAGCAGTTCTTC. Protein product: CASSLPSGSNEQFF.

This chain uses TRBV15 with TRBJ2-5; either TRBD1 or TRBD2 may supply D (5 bases each). The CDR3 totals 14 residues. Trimming pared 1 base from V and 3 bases from J, leaving 9 bases between. Germline CDR1 is LNHNV and CDR2 is YYDKDF (reference sequence). The CDR3 sequence is CATSRGDRKETQYF. The CDR3 DNA reads TGTGCCACCAGCAGAGGGGACCGCAAAGAGACCCAGTACTTC.

This clonotype was seen only once. V usage is TRBV7-2 and J usage is TRBJ2-7, with TRBD2 matching over 11 bases. The junction had 6 bases not matched to a gene; V was cut back by 5 bases and J by 0 bases. From germline, CDR1 is SGHTA and CDR2 FQGNSA. The CDR3 consists of 16 residues. The CDR3 sequence: CASSPPSGRLSYEQYF. CDR3 coding DNA: TGTGCCAGCAGCCCCCCTAGCGGGAGGCTCTCCTACGAGCAGTACTTC.

The table lists this clonotype with a few counts. J is TRBJ2-7 and V is TRBV5-1, with 9 positions matching TRBD2. CDR3 length: 15 amino acids. Germline assignment: CDR1 SGHRS and CDR2 YFSETQ. V dropped 2 bases and J dropped 6; count of bases not matched to a gene: 9. CDR3: CASSFGVAGASEQYF. In DNA, the CDR3 is TGCGCCAGCAGCTTTGGGGTAGCGGGAGCATCCGAGCAGTACTTC.

The chain is built from TRBV6-2 or TRBV6-3 and TRBJ2-3; no reliable D call. The CDR3 loop spans 15 amino acids. Per germline, CDR1 MNHEY and CDR2 SVGEGT. V lost 0 bases, J lost 2 bases, and 9 bases lay in between. CDR3 residues: CASSYSSGSTDTQYF. In DNA form, the CDR3 reads TGTGCCAGCAGTTACTCGTCTGGTTCCACAGATACGCAGTATTTT.

The V and J genes are TRBV6-1 and TRBJ1-4; 7 nucleotides align to TRBD1. This CDR3 is built from 17 residues. V shed 6 bases and J 0 bases; nucleotides not matched to a gene: 10. Germline CDR1 is MNHNS and CDR2 is SASEGT. CDR3 nucleotide sequence: TGTGCCAGCAGAGGAGGGGGCCCTACCACAACTAATGAAAAACTGTTTTTT. Amino acids: CASRGGGPTTTNEKLFF.

The chain is built from TRBV28 and TRBJ2-1, with TRBD2 matching 11 bases. The germline V gene has CDR1 MDHEN and CDR2 SYDVKM. V trimming: 8 bases; J trimming: 4 bases; junction bases outside the gene matches: 7. CDR3 length: 15 amino acids. The CDR3 DNA sequence: TGTGCCAGCGGGCTAGCGGGAGGAGGGTACAATGAGCAGTTCTTC. Amino acid sequence: CASGLAGGGYNEQFF.

This clonotype occurred a few times. The chain links TRBV28 to TRBJ2-5, with TRBD2 matching 11 bases. V gave up 3 bases and J gave up 2 bases; unmatched junction bases: 2. The CDR3 is made up of 15 amino acids. The germline V gene encodes CDR1 MDHEN and CDR2 SYDVKM. DNA for the CDR3: TGTGCCAGCAGTTTGACTAGCGGGATTCAAGAGACCCAGTACTTC. Protein product: CASSLTSGIQETQYF.

The rearrangement uses TRBV19 and TRBJ1-5; no definite D call. The CDR3 has 15 residues. Germline V gene data show CDR1 as LNHDA and CDR2 as SQIVND (reference sequence). The germline V and J ends were trimmed by 6 bases and 3 bases, with 15 bases remaining between them. CDR3 amino acids: CASRELEGNNQPQHF. In nucleotides, the CDR3 is TGTGCCAGTAGAGAACTGGAGGGTAACAATCAGCCCCAGCATTTT.

This clonotype was seen just once. The CDR3 coding sequence is TGTGCCAGCAGCTTAGCCCCACCGGGGAGCACAGATACGCAGTATTTT. Encoded protein: CASSLAPPGSTDTQYF. The chain recombines TRBV7-2 with TRBJ2-3; D perhaps matches TRBD2 (5 bases). The CDR3 is 16 amino acids. Trimming cost V 0 bases and J 0 bases, with 10 bases left between them. Germline V CDR1 and CDR2: SGHTA, FQGNSA. Full variable domain (rest looked up from reference TRBV7-2 and TRBJ2-3): GAGVSQSPSNKVTEKGKDVELRCDPISGHTALYWYRQSLGQGLEFLIYFQGNSAPDKSGLPSDRFSAERTGGSVSTLTIQRTQQEDSAVYLCASSLAPPGSTDTQYFGPGTRLTVL.

The rearrangement joins TRBV5-1 to TRBJ1-3; a possible D gene is TRBD1 (6 bases). V lost 4 bases and J 2 bases, leaving 13 bases between the germline ends. This CDR3 region has 15 residues. Looked up from germline, CDR1 is SGHRS and CDR2 is YFSETQ. The chain's CDR3 is CASSASGTTGNTIYF. CDR3 coding DNA: TGCGCCAGCAGCGCTTCCGGGACAACTGGAAACACCATATATTTT.

The chain uses TRBV27 and TRBJ1-1; D gene ambiguous. Between the trimmed V and J ends, which lost 8 bases and 1 base, there was a span of 8 bases. This CDR3 has 12 residues. From germline, CDR1 is MNHEY and CDR2 SMNVEV (reference sequence). The CDR3 DNA reads TGTGCCAGCGGGATGAGGAACACTGAAGCTTTCTTT. Translating it yields CASGMRNTEAFF.

The V call is TRBV20-1, the J call TRBJ2-1, with 9 bases lining up with TRBD2. V dropped 6 bases and J dropped 0; count of bases not matched to a gene: 6. CDR1 is DFQATT, CDR2 SNEGSKA, per germline (reference sequence). The CDR3 runs 15 residues. The CDR3 protein is CSALSGGSSYNEQFF. CDR3 nucleotides: TGCAGTGCCCTCAGCGGGGGGAGCTCCTACAATGAGCAGTTCTTC.

The chain couples TRBV4-2 to TRBJ2-3; D unclear. The CDR3 spans 16 residues. Trimming stripped 1 base from V and 0 bases from J, with 11 bases between. Germline lookup yields CDR1 LGHNA and CDR2 YNFKEQ. The CDR3: CASSQVGIASTDTQYF. In DNA form, the CDR3 reads TGTGCCAGCAGCCAAGTTGGGATTGCTAGCACAGATACGCAGTATTTT.

The genes are TRBV29-1 and TRBJ1-1; D perhaps matches TRBD1 (5 bases). Trimming pared 7 bases from V and 3 bases from J, leaving 18 bases between. CDR3 length equals 14 residues. Looked up from germline, CDR1 is SQVTM and CDR2 is ANQGSEA. This CDR3 reads CSALPRQTYTEAFF. CDR3 DNA sequence: TGCAGCGCCCTTCCCAGACAGACCTACACTGAAGCTTTCTTT.

V and J are TRBV7-2 and TRBJ2-1; 9 positions agree with TRBD2. The length of the CDR3 is 16 residues. J lost 14 bases, V lost 1 base, and 15 bases had no gene match. Germline V gives CDR1 SGHTA, CDR2 FQGNSA. The chain's CDR3 is CASSLGIQEGGRAEFF. CDR3 in DNA: TGTGCCAGCAGCTTAGGAATTCAGGAGGGCGGGAGGGCTGAGTTCTTC.

V usage is TRBV15 and J usage is TRBJ2-1; D may be TRBD2 (6 bases). From germline, CDR1 is LNHNV and CDR2 YYDKDF (reference sequence). This CDR3 region has 14 residues. V was cut by 3 bases and J by 8 bases, with 14 bases left in between. The CDR3 region has the DNA TGTGCCACCAGCAGGCCAGCGGAGGGGTATGAGCAGTTCTTC. This translates into CATSRPAEGYEQFF. Full variable domain (missing parts from reference TRBV15 and TRBJ2-1): DAMVIQNPRYQVTQFGKPVTLSCSQTLNHNVMYWYQQKSSQAPKLLFHYYDKDFNNEADTPDNFQSRRPNTSFCFLDIRSPGLGDTAMYLCATSRPAEGYEQFFGPGTRLTVL.

This rearrangement joins TRBV25-1 to TRBJ2-4; 7 bases are a match to TRBD1. CDR1 MGHDK and CDR2 SYGVNS come from the germline V gene. After removal of 8 bases from V and 3 bases from J, the junction contained 10 bases not matched to a gene. The CDR3 contains 15 residues. CDR3 loop: CASQPRTGIKNIQYF. The CDR3, as DNA: TGTGCCAGCCAACCTAGGACAGGAATCAAAAACATTCAGTACTTC. Complete variable domain (other parts from reference TRBV25-1 and TRBJ2-4): EADIYQTPRYLVIGTGKKITLECSQTMGHDKMYWYQQDPGMELHLIHYSYGVNSTEKGDLSSESTVSRIRTEHFPLTLESARPSHTSQYLCASQPRTGIKNIQYFGAGTRLSVL.

The chain combines TRBV3-1 with TRBJ1-4; the D gene is possibly TRBD1 (5 bases). Germline CDR1 is LGHDT and CDR2 is YNNKEL (reference sequence). V lost 0 bases, J lost 8 bases, and 13 bases lay in between. The CDR3 runs to 15 residues. The CDR3 nucleotides read TGTGCCAGCAGCCAAGAGCCGGGACTACGCGAAAAACTGTTTTTT. Protein sequence: CASSQEPGLREKLFF.

This chain connects TRBV20-1 to TRBJ2-6; the D gene could be TRBD1 or TRBD2 (6 bases each). Trimming removed 6 bases at V and 4 bases at J, with 22 bases between. The CDR3 sequence is 17 residues long. Germline assignment: CDR1 DFQATT and CDR2 SNEGSKA (reference sequence). Written as DNA, the CDR3 is TGCAGTGCGCCTAGACGTGGGGGGCCAGCAGGGGCCAACGTCCTGACTTTC. This encodes CSAPRRGGPAGANVLTF.

Only one count was recorded for this clonotype. The chain employs TRBV23-1 and TRBJ2-7; 7 bases align to TRBD1. TRBV23-1 is known as an ORF, though its function is uncertain. V trimming: 7 bases; J trimming: 3 bases; junction bases outside the gene matches: 12. The CDR3 spans 15 residues. The CDR3 region has the DNA TGCGCCAGCATCCTAGACCGGGACAGATGCTACGAGCAGTACTTC. It is translated as CASILDRDRCYEQYF.

DNA for the CDR3: TGTGCCAGCAGCCAAGTGGCCAGGGCAAGCCACGAGCAGTACTTC. It yields the protein CASSQVARASHEQYF. The chain recombines TRBV4-2 with TRBJ2-7; possibly TRBD1 for D (5 bases). CDR1 and CDR2 (germline): LGHNA, YNFKEQ. There are 15 residues in the CDR3. Trimming cost V 1 base and J 5 bases, with 15 bases left between them.

The chain joins TRBV3-1 to TRBJ2-1; 12 nucleotides agree with TRBD2. J was trimmed by 6 bases and V by 1 base; bases with no gene match: 7. This CDR3 region has 17 residues. Per the germline V gene, CDR1 is LGHDT and CDR2 is YNNKEL (reference sequence). The DNA of the CDR3 is TGTGCCAGCAGCCAAGTCCTAGCGGGAGGGACAGGCAATGAGCAGTTCTTC. This encodes CASSQVLAGGTGNEQFF.

CDR3 sequence: CASRLAGSYEQYF. In DNA form, the CDR3 reads TGTGCCAGCAGACTAGCGGGTTCCTACGAGCAGTACTTC. V is TRBV28 and J is TRBJ2-7; TRBD2 aligns across 9 bases. V lost 6 bases to trimming and J lost 1 base; unmatched junction nucleotides: 1. The CDR3 is 13 amino acids. The germline gives CDR1 MDHEN, CDR2 SYDVKM.

The chain couples TRBV2 to TRBJ2-5, with D perhaps matching TRBD1 (6 bases). Trimming took 6 bases from V and 6 from J, leaving 14 bases between them. Germline lookup yields CDR1 SNHLY and CDR2 FYNNEI. The CDR3 has 13 amino acids. CDR3 amino acids: CASSATGMQTQYF. In DNA form, the CDR3 reads TGTGCCAGCAGCGCTACAGGGATGCAGACCCAGTACTTC.

This clonotype is a singleton in its sample. V and J are TRBV24-1 and TRBJ2-4, with D uncertain. V was shortened by 4 bases and J by 0 bases, with 9 bases between the two germline ends. Germline-derived CDR1 and CDR2 are KGHDR and SFDVKD. This CDR3 is 15 amino acids long. The CDR3 nucleotides read TGTGCCACCAGTGACGCCTCTCTAGCCAAAAACATTCAGTACTTC. Its translation: CATSDASLAKNIQYF.

The chain couples TRBV15 to TRBJ2-7; TRBD2 aligns across 15 bases. Germline V lookup: CDR1 LNHNV, CDR2 YYDKDF (reference sequence). V lost 5 bases and J lost 4; bases outside the gene matches: 6. The CDR3 covers 16 residues. Written as DNA, the CDR3 is TGTGCCACCAGCGGGACTAGCGGGAGGTCTCCTTACGAGCAGTACTTC. Translating gives CATSGTSGRSPYEQYF.

The chain combines TRBV29-1 with TRBJ1-5, with 7 bases lining up with TRBD1. The germline CDR1 and CDR2 sequences are SQVTM and ANQGSEA. Trimming took 1 base from V and 6 from J; bases not matched to a gene: 6. This CDR3 spans 14 amino acids. The CDR3 nucleotides are TGCAGCGTTGAAGGGGAGGGGGCGGGTCAGCCCCAGCATTTT. This translates into CSVEGEGAGQPQHF.

The CDR3 sequence: CASSYGADPTYNEQFF. The CDR3, as DNA: TGTGCCAGCAGTTACGGAGCAGACCCAACCTACAATGAGCAGTTCTTC. The chain is built from TRBV6-5 and TRBJ2-1; D unclear. Trimming pared 2 bases from V and 2 bases from J, leaving 13 bases between. Germline CDR1 and CDR2: MNHEY and SVGAGI. The CDR3 length is 16 residues.